One TCR beta chain is described in this entry. Its antigen is unidentified. Together with a sample-barcoded 5' primer, a J-beta primer mix was included in a second PCR lasting roughly 6 to 12 cycles. TCRdb called the 5' RACE reads again in MiXCR, with one record for every CDR3 protein. The sample consists of approximately 800,000 distinct CDR3 sequences, approximately 59% of them appearing once. These data come from a study of blood T cells in healthy people across ages. Each sample gave at least 6 million isolated PBMCs. V shed 7 bases, J shed 6 bases, and the junction held 8 bases outside the gene matches. Per germline, CDR1 SGHDT and CDR2 YYEEEE. CDR3 length: 15 amino acids. Findings of the study overall: Versus aged donors, long-lived donors had higher diversity and more naive CD4+ cells.

The clonotype comes from a man younger than 45 in good health. Sequencing used blood. V usage is TRBV5-6 and J usage is TRBJ1-5, with TRBD1 matching over 12 bases. CDR3 region: CASYRDRGPAQPQHF. The CDR3 coding sequence is TGTGCCAGCTACCGGGACAGGGGGCCGGCTCAGCCCCAGCATTTT.